This T cell receptor (beta chain) was identified during a study of response to subunit inactivated influenza vaccine. Study findings and constraints: Authors suggested each seasonal flu vaccination may recruit only limited numbers of new T cells.

TCRdb used MiXCR to reprocess the RT-PCR reads, holding one entry per CDR3 protein. The table lists about 160,000 distinct CDR3 sequences, about a tenth of them singletons, with about an eighth in the top ten. The germline V gene encodes CDR1 SEHNR and CDR2 FQNEAQ (reference sequence). V dropped 4 bases and J dropped 1; count of bases not matched to a gene: 5. The length of the CDR3 is 16 residues. About this clonotype: Antigen specificity is unknown.

This receptor was obtained from a man aged 45-60 years who received an inactivated influenza vaccine. This chain uses TRBV7-9 with TRBJ2-1; TRBD2 aligns across 9 bases. The sample here was non-naive T cells sorted from PBMCs, taken 35 to 45 days after vaccination. The CDR3 sequence: CASSSASGVSYNEQFF. The CDR3 region has the DNA TGTGCCAGCAGCTCCGCTAGCGGGGTATCCTACAATGAGCAGTTCTTC.